A single sample is the source of the 12 T cell receptor beta chains below, sequenced in a study of blood T cell repertoires in COVID-19. Assay: immunoSEQ multiplex PCR; the TCRdb copy retains only in-frame clones and omits some. The sample has tens of thousands of clones, approximately 71% seen once. The sequenced sample consisted of peripheral blood. Receptors were obtained from a man between 65 and 79 years old with COVID-19, enrolled during active disease.

The chain recombines TRBV9 with TRBJ2-2, with 8 positions matching TRBD2. The CDR3 has 15 amino acids. Germline V gene sequence: CDR1 SGDLS, CDR2 YYNGEE. V lost 4 bases and J lost 5; bases outside the gene matches: 7. The CDR3 sequence: CASSPPGGRTGELFF. CDR3 bases: TGTGCCAGCAGCCCGCCGGGGGGGAGAACCGGGGAGCTGTTTTTT.

The chain links TRBV7-2 to TRBJ2-7; 7 bases are shared with TRBD1. The germline CDR1 and CDR2 sequences are SGHTA and FQGNSA. V shed 4 bases and J 2 bases; nucleotides not matched to a gene: 11. The CDR3 consists of 16 residues. The CDR3 nucleotides read TGTGCCAGCAGCTCGCAAGCTACTACAGGGGCCTACGAGCAGTACTTC. Encoded protein: CASSSQATTGAYEQYF.

The table lists this clone with a few counts. V is TRBV3-1 (or the pseudogene TRBV3-2) and J is TRBJ2-3; maybe TRBD1 (6 bases). This CDR3 region has 14 residues. Germline CDR1 reads LGHDT; CDR2 reads YNNKEL (reference sequence). Trimming cost V 3 bases and J 4 bases, with 11 bases left between them. CDR3 nucleotides: TGTGCCAGCAGCCATTTAGGACAGCCAGATACGCAGTATTTT. Amino acid sequence: CASSHLGQPDTQYF.

This chain links TRBV10-3 with TRBJ1-1; 7 nucleotides align to TRBD1. Trimming removed 5 bases from V and 11 bases from J; junction bases left unmatched: 8. Germline assignment: CDR1 ENHRY and CDR2 SYGVKD. The CDR3 runs 12 residues. Here the CDR3 DNA reads TGTGCCATCAGTCAGGACAGGCCTCGGGCTTTCTTT. This encodes CAISQDRPRAFF.

The chain joins TRBV7-9 to TRBJ2-7; tentatively, D is TRBD2 (5 bases). Germline-derived CDR1 and CDR2 are SEHNR and FQNEAQ (reference sequence). Between the trimmed V and J ends, which lost 1 base and 3 bases, there was a span of 7 bases. This CDR3 contains 13 residues. DNA for the CDR3: TGTGCCAGCAGCTTAGTAGAGGGCTACGAGCAGTACTTC. Translating it yields CASSLVEGYEQYF.

This chain links TRBV11-1 with TRBJ2-3; no clear D. The CDR3 covers 13 residues. CDR1 and CDR2 from the germline V gene are SGHAT and FQDESV (reference sequence). Trimming shortened V by 4 bases and J by 3 bases, and 8 bases separated the two germline ends. The CDR3 DNA is TGTGCCAGCAGCTCAGAAGCGACAGATACGCAGTATTTT. This gives the protein CASSSEATDTQYF.

This chain joins TRBV6-4 and TRBJ1-1; D might be TRBD1 (5 bases). This CDR3 is built from 15 residues. The V gene lost 5 bases and the J gene lost 0 bases, with 13 bases spanning the gap. The germline CDR1 and CDR2 sequences are MRHNA and SNTAGT. In DNA form, the CDR3 reads TGTGCCAGCAGTCCCCAGGGTGGAGTGAACACTGAAGCTTTCTTT. Its protein product is CASSPQGGVNTEAFF.

This chain connects TRBV28 to TRBJ1-1; 9 positions agree with TRBD1. Per the germline V gene, CDR1 is MDHEN and CDR2 is SYDVKM. Losses at the gene ends were 6 bases for V and 5 bases for J; bases not matched to a gene: 7. The CDR3 extends over 14 amino acids. CDR3 sequence reads: CASSRQGGTTEAFF. The DNA for the CDR3 is TGTGCCAGCAGCCGACAGGGGGGGACGACTGAAGCTTTCTTT.

This clone occurred once. CDR3 sequence: CASSQTMDRGMTDTQYF. The CDR3 DNA reads TGTGCCAGCAGCCAGACTATGGACAGGGGTATGACAGATACGCAGTATTTT. The rearrangement joins TRBV28 to TRBJ2-3; 9 bases line up with TRBD1. Germline CDR1 is MDHEN and CDR2 is SYDVKM. Trimming removed 6 bases from V and 3 bases from J; junction bases left unmatched: 13. CDR3 length equals 17 residues.

The chain uses TRBV5-5 and TRBJ2-1, with D possibly being TRBD2 (5 bases). The germline V gene encodes CDR1 SGHKS and CDR2 YYEKEE (reference sequence). This CDR3 has 15 residues. With 0 bases removed from V and 7 bases from J, the gap between germline ends came to 14 bases. The CDR3 region is CASSLELGNRNEQFF. CDR3 DNA: TGTGCCAGCAGCTTGGAACTAGGGAATCGGAATGAGCAGTTCTTC.

This clone is medium-sized (0.01 to 0.1%). The V call is TRBV7-2, the J call TRBJ2-7; a weak D match, TRBD1 (7 bases). Germline CDR1 is SGHTA and CDR2 is FQGNSA. V lost 5 bases to trimming and J lost 2 bases, with 13 bases between them. The CDR3 runs to 14 residues. CDR3 in DNA: TGTGCCAGCAGCATCGCAGGGGGGCCCTACGAGCAGTACTTC. It is translated as CASSIAGGPYEQYF.

CDR3 region: CASSQEVLRGQGTVGMNTEAFF. In nucleotides, the CDR3 is TGCGCCAGCAGCCAAGAAGTTTTGAGGGGGCAGGGCACTGTGGGGATGAACACTGAAGCTTTCTTT. This chain joins TRBV4-3 and TRBJ1-1, with 7 bases fitting TRBD1. This CDR3 has 22 amino acids. Trimming took 0 bases from V and 0 from J; bases not matched to a gene: 22. Germline assignment: CDR1 LGHNA and CDR2 YSLEER.